A single sample is the source of the 3 T cell receptor beta chains below, sequenced in a study of T cell changes during pregnancy in multiple sclerosis. TCRdb's copy holds only in-frame clones and misses some; the assay was immunoSEQ multiplex PCR. In the table there are 50,000 to 80,000 clones, more than 90% of which are singletons. This material consisted of peripheral blood, taken in the second trimester of pregnancy. Receptors originate from a female donor with multiple sclerosis, enrolled in a pregnancy study.

This rearrangement joins TRBV5-1 to TRBJ2-7; 12 bases align to TRBD2. CDR1 SGHRS and CDR2 YFSETQ come from the germline V gene. The junction had 7 bases not matched to a gene; V was cut back by 0 bases and J by 6 bases. There are 16 residues in the CDR3. Written as DNA, the CDR3 is TGCGCCAGCAGCTTGGAGGGGAGACTAGCGGGAGTCGAGCAGTACTTC. Protein product: CASSLEGRLAGVEQYF.

The table lists this clone with a few counts. The chain recombines TRBV5-4 with TRBJ1-1; TRBD1 matches 8 bases. Germline CDR1 and CDR2: SGHNT and YYREEE (reference sequence). With 8 bases clipped from V and 1 base from J, the junction kept 10 bases outside the gene matches. CDR3 size: 15 residues. CDR3 region: CASVSDGTGNTEAFF. DNA of the CDR3: TGTGCCAGTGTCTCCGACGGGACAGGGAACACTGAAGCTTTCTTT.

The chain combines TRBV5-1 with TRBJ2-1; no clear D. Germline values: CDR1 SGHRS, CDR2 YFSETQ. The length of the CDR3 is 16 residues. Trimming removed 4 bases from V and 7 bases from J, with 21 bases in between. The CDR3 is CASSLSLREPGNEQFF. CDR3 DNA sequence: TGCGCCAGCAGCCTGTCCCTGAGAGAACCGGGTAATGAGCAGTTCTTC.